The 2 T cell receptor beta chains in this list originate from one sample, sequenced in a study of shared clonotypes between healthy human individuals. Profiling relied on immunoSEQ multiplex PCR, and the TCRdb table lists in-frame clones only, not all of them. The sample contains about 2.4 million clones, roughly nine tenths of which appear only once. The sample taken for sequencing was naive CD4+ T cells sorted from blood. Sample subset: CD45RA+ positively selected. The receptor source for this set is a man aged 18 to 30 in good health.

This clone is a singleton in its sample. The V gene is TRBV6-5, the J gene TRBJ1-1; possibly TRBD1 for D (5 bases). The CDR3 runs to 14 residues. Germline values: CDR1 MNHEY, CDR2 SVGAGI. Trimming cost V 7 bases and J 2 bases, with 14 bases left between them. The CDR3 is CASKPGLSNTEAFF. In DNA form, the CDR3 reads TGTGCCAGCAAACCGGGACTGAGCAACACTGAAGCTTTCTTT.

V usage is TRBV21-1 and J usage is TRBJ1-6; the table's D call, TRBD1, has no DNA check behind it. TRBV21-1 is flagged as a pseudogene. The CDR3 is 16 amino acids. The DNA for the CDR3 is TGTGCCAGCAGCAAAGTCATCCAGGGGACGAATTCACCCCTCCACTTT. This gives the protein CASSKVIQGTNSPLHF.